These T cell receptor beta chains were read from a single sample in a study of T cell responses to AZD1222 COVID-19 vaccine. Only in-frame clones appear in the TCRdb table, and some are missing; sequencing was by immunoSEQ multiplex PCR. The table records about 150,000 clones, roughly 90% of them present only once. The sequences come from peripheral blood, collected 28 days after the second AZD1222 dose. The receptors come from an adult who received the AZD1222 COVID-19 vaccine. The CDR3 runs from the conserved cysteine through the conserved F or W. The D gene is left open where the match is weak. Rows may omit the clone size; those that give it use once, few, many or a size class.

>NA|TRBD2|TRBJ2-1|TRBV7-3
CASSSRGSGSNYEQFF
TGTGCCAGCAGCTCCCGGGGTAGCGGGAGTAACTATGAGCAGTTCTTC
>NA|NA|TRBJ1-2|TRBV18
CASSPRTESDGYTF
TGTGCCAGCTCACCTCGGACGGAAAGTGATGGCTACACCTTC
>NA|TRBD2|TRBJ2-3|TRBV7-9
CASSPVGGDVDTQYF
TGTGCCAGCAGCCCCGTCGGGGGGGATGTAGATACGCAGTATTTT
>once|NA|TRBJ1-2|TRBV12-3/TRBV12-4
CASRRELYGYTF
TGTGCCAGCAGACGTGAACTCTATGGCTACACCTTC
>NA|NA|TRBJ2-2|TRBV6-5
CASSSHRALNTGELFF
TGTGCCAGCAGTTCCCACAGGGCCCTGAACACCGGGGAGCTGTTTTTT
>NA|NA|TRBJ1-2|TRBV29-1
CSVVTGALNYGYTF
TGCAGCGTTGTAACCGGGGCCCTAAACTATGGCTACACCTTC
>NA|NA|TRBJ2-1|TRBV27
CASSFRESSYNEQFF
TGTGCCAGCAGTTTTCGGGAGAGCTCCTACAATGAGCAGTTCTTC
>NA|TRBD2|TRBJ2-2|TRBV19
CASSIASGGFGELFF
TGTGCCAGTAGTATAGCTAGCGGGGGGTTCGGGGAGCTGTTTTTT
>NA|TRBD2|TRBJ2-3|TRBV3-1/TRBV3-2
CASSQRLAGGSDTQYF
TGTGCCAGCAGCCAGAGGCTAGCGGGAGGGTCAGATACGCAGTATTTT
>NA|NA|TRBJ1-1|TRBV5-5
CASSPYQGNTEAFF
TGTGCCAGCAGCCCGTACCAGGGGAACACTGAAGCTTTCTTT
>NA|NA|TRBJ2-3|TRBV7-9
CASSLVLSGQGDTQYF
TGTGCCAGCAGCTTAGTGCTTTCGGGGCAAGGTGATACGCAGTATTTT
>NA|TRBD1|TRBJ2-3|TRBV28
CASSFSTGQLTDTQYF
TGTGCCAGCAGTTTCTCTACGGGACAGCTCACAGATACGCAGTATTTT
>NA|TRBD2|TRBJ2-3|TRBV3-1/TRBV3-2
CASSPITSGGGTQYF
TGTGCCAGCAGTCCGATCACTAGCGGGGGGGGCACGCAGTATTTT
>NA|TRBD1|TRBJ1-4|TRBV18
CASSLQGVDEKLFF
TGTGCCAGCTCCCTCCAGGGGGTGGATGAAAAACTGTTTTTT
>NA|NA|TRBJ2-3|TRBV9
CASSDGSRDTQYF
TGTGCCAGCAGCGACGGATCGCGAGATACGCAGTATTTT
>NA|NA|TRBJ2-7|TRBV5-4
CASSAGGLQGGYYEQYF
TGTGCCAGCAGCGCTGGCGGCCTCCAGGGAGGTTACTACGAGCAGTACTTC
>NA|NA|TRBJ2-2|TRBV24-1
CATSDLDSRELFF
TGTGCCACCAGTGATTTGGACAGCCGGGAGCTGTTTTTT
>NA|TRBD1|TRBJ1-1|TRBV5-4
CASSPDRVGGEAFF
TGTGCCAGCAGCCCCGACAGGGTTGGGGGTGAAGCTTTCTTT
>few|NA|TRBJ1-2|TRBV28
CASSRDPGGYTF
TGTGCCAGCAGCCGTGACCCGGGGGGCTACACCTTC
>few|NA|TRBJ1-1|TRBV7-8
CASSLRILNTEAFF
TGTGCCAGCAGCTTAAGGATATTGAACACTGAAGCTTTCTTT
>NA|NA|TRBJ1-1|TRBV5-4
CASSLDYGGNTEAFF
TGTGCCAGCAGCTTGGATTACGGGGGAAACACTGAAGCTTTCTTT
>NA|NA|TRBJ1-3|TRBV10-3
CAISVGSGGGNTIYF
TGTGCCATCAGCGTTGGTAGCGGTGGTGGAAACACCATATATTTT
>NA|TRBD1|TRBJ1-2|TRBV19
CASRSARGTYYGYTF
TGTGCCAGTAGGTCGGCCAGGGGGACTTACTATGGCTACACCTTC
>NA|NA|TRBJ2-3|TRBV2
CASGLRWADTQYF
TGTGCCAGCGGGCTACGTTGGGCAGATACGCAGTATTTT
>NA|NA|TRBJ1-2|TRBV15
CATSRDQFSPTIF
TGTGCCACCAGCAGAGATCAATTTAGTCCCACTATCTTC
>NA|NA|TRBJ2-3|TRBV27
CASTRARTSTDTQYF
TGTGCCAGCACCCGAGCCAGGACGAGCACAGATACGCAGTATTTT
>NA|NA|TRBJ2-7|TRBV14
CASSHSREQYF
TGTGCCAGCAGCCACTCCAGGGAGCAGTACTTC
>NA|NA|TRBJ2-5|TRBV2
CASRGGQQETQYF
TGTGCCAGCAGGGGGGGACAGCAAGAGACCCAGTACTTC
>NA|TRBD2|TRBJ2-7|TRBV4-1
CASSRDGLAGGSGAYEQYF
TGCGCCAGCAGCCGCGATGGACTAGCGGGGGGCTCGGGGGCCTACGAGCAGTACTTC
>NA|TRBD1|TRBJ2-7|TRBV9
CASSVGTGGLYEQYF
TGTGCCAGCAGCGTAGGGACAGGGGGCCTCTACGAGCAGTACTTC
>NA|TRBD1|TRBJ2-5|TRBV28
CASSLTGTATQETQYF
TGTGCCAGCAGTTTAACCGGGACAGCGACCCAAGAGACCCAGTACTTC
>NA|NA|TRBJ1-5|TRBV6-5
CASRLGANQPQHF
TGTGCCAGCCGCCTTGGCGCCAATCAGCCCCAGCATTTT
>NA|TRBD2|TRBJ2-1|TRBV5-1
CASRTLLAGGNNEQFF
TGCGCCAGCCGTACTCTACTAGCGGGAGGGAACAATGAGCAGTTCTTC
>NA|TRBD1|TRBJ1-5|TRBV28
CASAKRGRTNQPQHF
TGTGCCAGCGCAAAGAGGGGGCGGACCAATCAGCCCCAGCATTTT
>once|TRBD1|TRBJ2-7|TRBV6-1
CASSEGQGRRYEQYF
TGTGCCAGCAGTGAAGGACAGGGGAGGCGGTACGAGCAGTACTTC
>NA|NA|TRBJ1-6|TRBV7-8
CASSLTGKSPLHF
TGTGCCAGCAGCTTGACAGGAAAATCACCCCTCCACTTT
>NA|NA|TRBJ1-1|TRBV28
CASRTIRRGSYTEAFF
TGTGCCAGCAGAACGATACGGAGGGGAAGCTACACTGAAGCTTTCTTT
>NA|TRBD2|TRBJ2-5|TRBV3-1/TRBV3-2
CASSQDSTSGGMYQETQYF
TGTGCCAGCAGCCAAGATTCGACTAGCGGGGGGATGTACCAAGAGACCCAGTACTTC
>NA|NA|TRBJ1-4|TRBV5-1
CASSLSGADEKLFF
TGCGCCAGCAGCTTATCAGGGGCCGATGAAAAACTGTTTTTT
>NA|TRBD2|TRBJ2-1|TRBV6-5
CASSYVSGGPYEQFF
TGTGCCAGCAGTTACGTTTCGGGGGGGCCCTATGAGCAGTTCTTC
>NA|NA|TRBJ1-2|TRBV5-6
CASSGVTASGGYTF
TGTGCCAGCAGCGGGGTGACGGCCAGTGGGGGCTACACCTTC
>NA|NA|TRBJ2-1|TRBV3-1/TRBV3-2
CASSRLDLKGEQFF
TGTGCCAGCAGCCGACTCGACCTTAAGGGGGAGCAGTTCTTC
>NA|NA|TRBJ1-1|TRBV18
CASSPGGSRGNTEAFF
TGTGCCAGCTCACCGGGCGGAAGTAGGGGGAACACTGAAGCTTTCTTT
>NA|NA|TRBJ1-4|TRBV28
CASSIGPGVNEKLFF
TGTGCCAGCAGCATCGGCCCAGGTGTTAATGAAAAACTGTTTTTT